This T cell receptor beta chain was identified during a study of T cell responses to AZD1222 COVID-19 vaccine. Regarding the study as a whole: All repertoire sampling was performed exclusively after the peak T cell response.

Note on this clone: Its antigen is not known.

Profiled with immunoSEQ multiplex PCR; TCRdb holds only in-frame clones, not every one. The sample lists around 130,000 clones; more than 80% were seen once. V was trimmed by 2 bases and J by 0 bases, leaving 8 bases between them. Germline CDR1 is MNHEY and CDR2 is SVGEGT. The CDR3 runs 15 residues. This chain connects TRBV6-2 or TRBV6-3 to TRBJ1-5; D gene unclear. This receptor was taken from an adult who received the MenACWY meningococcal vaccine as a control. Source: peripheral blood, taken 28 days after the second dose of the MenACWY control vaccine. For the CDR3, the DNA is TGTGCCAGCAGTTACGTAGGAGATAGCAATCAGCCCCAGCATTTT. Translated, it gives CASSYVGDSNQPQHF.